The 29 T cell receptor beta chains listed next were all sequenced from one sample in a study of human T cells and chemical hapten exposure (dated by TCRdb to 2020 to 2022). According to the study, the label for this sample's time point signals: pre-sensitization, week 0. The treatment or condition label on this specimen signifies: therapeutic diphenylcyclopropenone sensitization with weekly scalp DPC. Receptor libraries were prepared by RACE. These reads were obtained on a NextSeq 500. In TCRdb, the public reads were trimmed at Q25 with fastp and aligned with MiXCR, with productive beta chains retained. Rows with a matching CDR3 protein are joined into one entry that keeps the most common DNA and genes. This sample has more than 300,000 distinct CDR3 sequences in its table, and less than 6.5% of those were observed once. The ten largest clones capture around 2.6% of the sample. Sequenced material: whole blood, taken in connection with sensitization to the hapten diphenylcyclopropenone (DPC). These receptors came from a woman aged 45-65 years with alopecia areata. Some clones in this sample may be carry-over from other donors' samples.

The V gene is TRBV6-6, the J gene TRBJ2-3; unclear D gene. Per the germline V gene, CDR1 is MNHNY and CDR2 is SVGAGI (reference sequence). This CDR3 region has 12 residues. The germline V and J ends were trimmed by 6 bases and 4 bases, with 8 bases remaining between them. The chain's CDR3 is CASRLNSDTQYF. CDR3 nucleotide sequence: TGTGCCAGCAGATTAAACTCAGATACGCAGTATTTT.

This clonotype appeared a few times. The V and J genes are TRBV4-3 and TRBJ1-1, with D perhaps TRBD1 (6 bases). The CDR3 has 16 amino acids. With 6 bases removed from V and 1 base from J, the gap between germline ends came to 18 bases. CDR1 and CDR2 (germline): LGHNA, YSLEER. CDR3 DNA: TGCGCCAGCAGTCGAGGATATACAGGGCCGAACACTGAAGCTTTCTTT. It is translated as CASSRGYTGPNTEAFF.

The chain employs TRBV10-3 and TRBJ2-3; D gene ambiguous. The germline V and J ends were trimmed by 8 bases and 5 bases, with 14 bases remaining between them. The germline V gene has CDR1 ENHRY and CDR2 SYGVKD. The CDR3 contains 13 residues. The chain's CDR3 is CAIGLNGVDTQYF. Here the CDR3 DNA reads TGTGCCATCGGCCTAAATGGGGTAGATACGCAGTATTTT.

The chain's CDR3 is CASSKGWTRSNQPQHF. The CDR3 nucleotides read TGTGCCAGCAGCAAAGGGTGGACGCGGAGCAATCAGCCCCAGCATTTT. The chain recombines TRBV21-1 with TRBJ1-5. TRBV21-1 is noted as a pseudogene. The CDR3 runs 16 residues.

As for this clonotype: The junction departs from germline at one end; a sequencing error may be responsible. CDR3 sequence: CASSLGTGLMTIF. CDR3 coding DNA: TGTGCCAGCAGCTTAGGGACAGGGTTGATGACTATCTTT. The chain carries TRBV7-3 and TRBJ1-1, with TRBD1 identical over 9 bases. Germline V gene sequence: CDR1 SGHTA, CDR2 FQGTGA. The CDR3 spans 13 residues. Using reference TRBV7-3 and TRBJ1-1 for the parts outside the CDR3, the full variable domain is GAGVSQTPSNKVTEKGKYVELRCDPISGHTALYWYRQSLGQGPEFLIYFQGTGAADDSGLPNDRFFAVRPEGSVSTLKIQRTERGDSAVYLCASSLGTGLMTIFGQGTRLTVV.

The CDR3 here is CASRSGARVQPQHF. In DNA form, the CDR3 reads TGTGCCAGCAGGTCGGGGGCGAGGGTTCAGCCCCAGCATTTT. V gene TRBV6-1 combines with J gene TRBJ1-5, with TRBD1 as a possible D gene (6 bases). This CDR3 spans 14 amino acids. V was pared by 6 bases and J by 6 bases, with 15 bases between. CDR1 is MNHNS, CDR2 SASEGT, per germline.

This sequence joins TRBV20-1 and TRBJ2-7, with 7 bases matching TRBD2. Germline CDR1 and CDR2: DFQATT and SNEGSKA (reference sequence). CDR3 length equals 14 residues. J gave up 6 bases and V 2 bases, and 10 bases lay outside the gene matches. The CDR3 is CSARFTGRGGEQYF. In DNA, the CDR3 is TGCAGTGCTAGATTTACGGGGAGGGGCGGCGAGCAGTACTTC.

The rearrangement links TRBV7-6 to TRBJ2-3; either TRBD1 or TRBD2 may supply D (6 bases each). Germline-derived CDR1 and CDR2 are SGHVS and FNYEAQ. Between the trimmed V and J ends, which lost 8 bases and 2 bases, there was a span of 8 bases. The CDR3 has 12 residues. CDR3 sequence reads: CASGGPTDTQYF. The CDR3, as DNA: TGTGCCAGCGGGGGGCCCACAGATACGCAGTATTTT.

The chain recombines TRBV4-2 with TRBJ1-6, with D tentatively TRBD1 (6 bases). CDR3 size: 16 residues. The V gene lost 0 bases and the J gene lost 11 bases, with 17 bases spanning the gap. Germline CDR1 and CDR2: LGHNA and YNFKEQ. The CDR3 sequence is CASSQDMGGGLAPLHF. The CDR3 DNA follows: TGTGCCAGCAGCCAAGATATGGGTGGGGGCTTGGCACCCCTCCACTTT.

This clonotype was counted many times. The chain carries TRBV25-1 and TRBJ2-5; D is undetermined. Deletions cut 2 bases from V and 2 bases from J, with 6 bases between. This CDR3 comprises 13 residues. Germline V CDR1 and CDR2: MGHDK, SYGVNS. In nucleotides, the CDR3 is TGTGCCAGCAGTGAAATGATACAAGAGACCCAGTACTTC. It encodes CASSEMIQETQYF.

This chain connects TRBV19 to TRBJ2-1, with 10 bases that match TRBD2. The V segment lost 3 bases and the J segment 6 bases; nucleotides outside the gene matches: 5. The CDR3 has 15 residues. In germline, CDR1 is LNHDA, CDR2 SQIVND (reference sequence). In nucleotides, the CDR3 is TGTGCCAGTAGTATGAGAGCGGGAGGGGGCAATGAGCAGTTCTTC. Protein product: CASSMRAGGGNEQFF.

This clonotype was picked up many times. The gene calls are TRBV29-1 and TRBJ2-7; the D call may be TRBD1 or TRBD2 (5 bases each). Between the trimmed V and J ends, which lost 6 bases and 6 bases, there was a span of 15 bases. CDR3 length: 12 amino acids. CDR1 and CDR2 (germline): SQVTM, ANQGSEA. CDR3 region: CSVAGTSGEQYF. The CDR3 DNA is TGCAGCGTGGCCGGGACGTCGGGCGAGCAGTACTTC.

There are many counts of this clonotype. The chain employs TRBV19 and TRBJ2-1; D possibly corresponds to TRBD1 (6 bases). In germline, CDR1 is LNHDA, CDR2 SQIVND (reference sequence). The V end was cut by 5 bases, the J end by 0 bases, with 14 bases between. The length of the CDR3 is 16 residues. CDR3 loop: CASSPFSTGSYNEQFF. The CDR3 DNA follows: TGTGCCAGTAGTCCTTTCTCGACAGGCTCCTACAATGAGCAGTTCTTC. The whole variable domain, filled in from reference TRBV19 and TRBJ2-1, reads DGGITQSPKYLFRKEGQNVTLSCEQNLNHDAMYWYRQDPGQGLRLIYYSQIVNDFQKGDIAEGYSVSREKKESFPLTVTSAQKNPTAFYLCASSPFSTGSYNEQFFGPGTRLTVL.

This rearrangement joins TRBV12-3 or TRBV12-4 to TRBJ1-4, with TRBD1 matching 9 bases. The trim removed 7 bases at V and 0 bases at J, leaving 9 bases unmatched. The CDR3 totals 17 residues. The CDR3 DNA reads TGTGCCAGCAAGCCGACAGGGGGATACGCAACTAATGAAAAACTGTTTTTT. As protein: CASKPTGGYATNEKLFF.

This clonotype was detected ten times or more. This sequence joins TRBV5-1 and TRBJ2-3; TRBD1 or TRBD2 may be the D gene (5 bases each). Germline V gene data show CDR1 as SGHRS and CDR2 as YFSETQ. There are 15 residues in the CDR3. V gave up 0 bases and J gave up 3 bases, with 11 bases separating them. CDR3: CASSLVGDRTDTQYF. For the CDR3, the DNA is TGCGCCAGCAGCTTGGTGGGGGATCGTACAGATACGCAGTATTTT. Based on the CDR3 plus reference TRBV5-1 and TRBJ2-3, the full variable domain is KAGVTQTPRYLIKTRGQQVTLSCSPISGHRSVSWYQQTPGQGLQFLFEYFSETQRNKGNFPGRFSGRQFSNSRSEMNVSTLELGDSALYLCASSLVGDRTDTQYFGPGTRLTVL.

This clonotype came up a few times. The DNA of the CDR3 is TGTGCCATCAGTGAGACGCGACAGATCCAAGAGACCCAGTACTTC. This translates into CAISETRQIQETQYF. J is TRBJ2-5 and V is TRBV10-3; possibly TRBD1 for D (5 bases). From germline, CDR1 is ENHRY and CDR2 SYGVKD. The CDR3 loop spans 15 amino acids. With 2 bases removed from V and 1 base from J, the gap between germline ends came to 11 bases.

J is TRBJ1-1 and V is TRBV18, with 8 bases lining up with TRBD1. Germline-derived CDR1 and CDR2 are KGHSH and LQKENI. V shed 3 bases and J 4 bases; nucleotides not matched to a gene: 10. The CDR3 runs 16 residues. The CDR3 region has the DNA TGTGCCAGCTCACCCGGGGCGCAGGGGGCATCCACTGAAGCTTTCTTT. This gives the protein CASSPGAQGASTEAFF.

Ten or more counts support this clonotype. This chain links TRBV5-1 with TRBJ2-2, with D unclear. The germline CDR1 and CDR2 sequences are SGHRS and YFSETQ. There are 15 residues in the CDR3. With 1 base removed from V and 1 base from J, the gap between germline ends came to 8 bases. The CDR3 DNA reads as TGCGCCAGCAGCTTGACCCAGAAGAACACCGGGGAGCTGTTTTTT. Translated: CASSLTQKNTGELFF.

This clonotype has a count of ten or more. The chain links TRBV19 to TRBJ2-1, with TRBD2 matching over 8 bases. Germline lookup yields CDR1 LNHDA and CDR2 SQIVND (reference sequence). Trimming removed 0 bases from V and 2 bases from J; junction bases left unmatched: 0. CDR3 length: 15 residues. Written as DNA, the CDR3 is TGTGCCAGTAGTATAGACGGGAGGGCCTACAATGAGCAGTTCTTC. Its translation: CASSIDGRAYNEQFF.

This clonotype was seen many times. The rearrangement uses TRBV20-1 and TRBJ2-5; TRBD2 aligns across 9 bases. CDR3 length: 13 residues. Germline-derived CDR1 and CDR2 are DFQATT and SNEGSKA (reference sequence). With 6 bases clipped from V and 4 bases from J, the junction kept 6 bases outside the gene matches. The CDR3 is CSAGAGGGETQYF. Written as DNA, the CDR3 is TGCAGTGCCGGAGCGGGAGGTGGAGAGACCCAGTACTTC.

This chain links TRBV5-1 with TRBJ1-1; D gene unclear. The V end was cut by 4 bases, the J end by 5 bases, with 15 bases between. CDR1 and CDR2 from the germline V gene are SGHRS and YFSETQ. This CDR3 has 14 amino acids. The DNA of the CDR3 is TGCGCCAGCAGCCTCCGGGCAGGAGGTACTGAAGCTTTCTTT. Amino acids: CASSLRAGGTEAFF. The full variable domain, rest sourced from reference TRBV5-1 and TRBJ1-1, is KAGVTQTPRYLIKTRGQQVTLSCSPISGHRSVSWYQQTPGQGLQFLFEYFSETQRNKGNFPGRFSGRQFSNSRSEMNVSTLELGDSALYLCASSLRAGGTEAFFGQGTRLTVV.

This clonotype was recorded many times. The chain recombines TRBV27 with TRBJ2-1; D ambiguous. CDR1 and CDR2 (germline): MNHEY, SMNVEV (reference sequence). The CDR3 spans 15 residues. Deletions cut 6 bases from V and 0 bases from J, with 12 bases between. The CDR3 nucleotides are TGTGCCAGCAGCTCCGGATGGGGCTCCTACAATGAGCAGTTCTTC. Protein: CASSSGWGSYNEQFF.

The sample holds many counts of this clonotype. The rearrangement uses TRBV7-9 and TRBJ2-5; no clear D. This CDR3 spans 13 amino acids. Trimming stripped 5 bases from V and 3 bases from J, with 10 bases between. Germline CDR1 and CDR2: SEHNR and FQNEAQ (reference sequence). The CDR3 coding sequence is TGTGCCAGCAGCCCTTCTCGGGAAGAGACCCAGTACTTC. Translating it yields CASSPSREETQYF. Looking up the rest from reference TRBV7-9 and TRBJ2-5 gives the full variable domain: DTGVSQNPRHKITKRGQNVTFRCDPISEHNRLYWYRQTLGQGPEFLTYFQNEAQLEKSRLLSDRFSAERPKGSFSTLEIQRTEQGDSAMYLCASSPSREETQYFGPGTRLLVL.

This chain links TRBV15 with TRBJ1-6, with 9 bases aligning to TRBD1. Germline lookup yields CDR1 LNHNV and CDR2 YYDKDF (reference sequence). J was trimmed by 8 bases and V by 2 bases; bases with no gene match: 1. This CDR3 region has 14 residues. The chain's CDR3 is CATSRRTGDSPLHF. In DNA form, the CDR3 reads TGTGCCACCAGCAGAAGGACAGGGGATTCACCCCTCCACTTT.

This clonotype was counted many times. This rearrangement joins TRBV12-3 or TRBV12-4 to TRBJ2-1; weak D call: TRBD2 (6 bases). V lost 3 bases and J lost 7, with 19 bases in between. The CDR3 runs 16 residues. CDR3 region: CASSLAGPSSGNEQFF. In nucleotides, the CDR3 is TGTGCCAGCAGTTTGGCGGGACCGTCCTCAGGAAATGAGCAGTTCTTC.

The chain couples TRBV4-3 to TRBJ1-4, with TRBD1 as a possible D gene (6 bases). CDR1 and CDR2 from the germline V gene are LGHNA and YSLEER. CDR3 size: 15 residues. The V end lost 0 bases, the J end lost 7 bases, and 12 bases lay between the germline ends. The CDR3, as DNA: TGCGCCAGCAGCCAAGAACTGGGGGCTCGTGAAAAACTGTTTTTT. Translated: CASSQELGAREKLFF.

For the CDR3, the DNA is TGTGCCAGCAGTGCGCAGGGCCCCATTGGTCTCCAGCATTTT. Residues: CASSAQGPIGLQHF. This chain uses TRBV12-3 or TRBV12-4 with TRBJ1-5; weak D call: TRBD1 (5 bases). The CDR3 covers 14 residues. V was shortened by 5 bases and J by 12 bases, with 20 bases between the two germline ends.

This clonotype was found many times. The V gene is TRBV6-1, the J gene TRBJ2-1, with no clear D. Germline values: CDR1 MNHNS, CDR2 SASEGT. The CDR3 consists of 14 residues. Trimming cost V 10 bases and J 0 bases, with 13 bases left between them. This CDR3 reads CATSGLSSYNEQFF. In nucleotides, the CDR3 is TGTGCCACCTCCGGGTTGAGCTCCTACAATGAGCAGTTCTTC.

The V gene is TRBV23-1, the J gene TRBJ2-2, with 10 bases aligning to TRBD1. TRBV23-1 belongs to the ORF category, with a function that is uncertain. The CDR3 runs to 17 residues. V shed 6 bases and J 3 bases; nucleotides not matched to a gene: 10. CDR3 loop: CASRNLTGGNDTGELFF. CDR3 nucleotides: TGCGCCAGCAGAAACCTGACAGGGGGCAATGACACCGGGGAGCTGTTTTTT.